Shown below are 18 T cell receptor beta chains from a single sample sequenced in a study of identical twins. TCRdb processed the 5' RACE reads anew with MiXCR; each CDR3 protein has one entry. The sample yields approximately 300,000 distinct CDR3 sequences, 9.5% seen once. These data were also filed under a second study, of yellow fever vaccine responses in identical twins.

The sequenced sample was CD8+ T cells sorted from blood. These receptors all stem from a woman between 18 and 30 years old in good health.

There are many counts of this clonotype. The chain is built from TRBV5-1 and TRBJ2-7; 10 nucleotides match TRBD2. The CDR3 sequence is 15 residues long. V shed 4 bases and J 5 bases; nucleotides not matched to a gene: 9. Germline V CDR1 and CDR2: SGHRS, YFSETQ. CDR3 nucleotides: TGCGCCAGCAGCATATTAGCGGGGGGAATCGACGAGCAGTACTTC. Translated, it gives CASSILAGGIDEQYF. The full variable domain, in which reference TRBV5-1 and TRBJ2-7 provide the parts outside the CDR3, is KAGVTQTPRYLIKTRGQQVTLSCSPISGHRSVSWYQQTPGQGLQFLFEYFSETQRNKGNFPGRFSGRQFSNSRSEMNVSTLELGDSALYLCASSILAGGIDEQYFGPGTRLTVT.

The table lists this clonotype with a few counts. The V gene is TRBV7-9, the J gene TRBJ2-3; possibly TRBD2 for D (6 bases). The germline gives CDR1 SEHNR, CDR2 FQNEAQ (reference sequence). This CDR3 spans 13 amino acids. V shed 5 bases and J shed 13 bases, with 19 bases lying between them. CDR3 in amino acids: CASSDPLDYQEYF. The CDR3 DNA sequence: TGTGCCAGCAGCGACCCCCTGGACTATCAGGAGTATTTT. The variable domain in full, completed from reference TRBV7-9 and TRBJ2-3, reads DTGVSQNPRHKITKRGQNVTFRCDPISEHNRLYWYRQTLGQGPEFLTYFQNEAQLEKSRLLSDRFSAERPKGSFSTLEIQRTEQGDSAMYLCASSDPLDYQEYFGPGTRLTVL.

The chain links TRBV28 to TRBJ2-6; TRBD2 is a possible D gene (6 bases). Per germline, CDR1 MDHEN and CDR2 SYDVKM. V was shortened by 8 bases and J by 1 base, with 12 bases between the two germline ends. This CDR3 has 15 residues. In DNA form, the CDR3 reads TGTGCCAGCGCCTGGGGAGGATCTGGGGCCAACGTCCTGACTTTC. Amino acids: CASAWGGSGANVLTF. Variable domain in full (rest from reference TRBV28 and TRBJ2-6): DVKVTQSSRYLVKRTGEKVFLECVQDMDHENMFWYRQDPGLGLRLIYFSYDVKMKEKGDIPEGYSVSREKKERFSLILESASTNQTSMYLCASAWGGSGANVLTFGAGSRLTVL.

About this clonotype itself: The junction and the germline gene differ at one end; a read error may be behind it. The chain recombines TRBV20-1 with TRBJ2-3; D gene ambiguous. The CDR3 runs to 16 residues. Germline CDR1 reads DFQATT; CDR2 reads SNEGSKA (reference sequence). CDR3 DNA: TGCTGTGCTAGAACCCGACGGCGGTGGGGCACAGATACGCAGTATTTT. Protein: CCARTRRRWGTDTQYF.

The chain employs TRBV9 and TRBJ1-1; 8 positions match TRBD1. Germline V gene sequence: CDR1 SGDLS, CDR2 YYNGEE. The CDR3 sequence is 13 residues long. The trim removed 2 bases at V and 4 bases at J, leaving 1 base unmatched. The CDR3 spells CASSVGQGTEAFF. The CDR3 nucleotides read TGTGCCAGCAGCGTTGGACAGGGCACTGAAGCTTTCTTT.

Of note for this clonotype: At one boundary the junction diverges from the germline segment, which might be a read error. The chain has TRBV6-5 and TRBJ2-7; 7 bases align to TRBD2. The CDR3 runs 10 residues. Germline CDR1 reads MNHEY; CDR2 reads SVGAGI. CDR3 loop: CASSHTGGNF. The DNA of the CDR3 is TGTGCCAGCAGCCATACCGGGGGGAACTTC.

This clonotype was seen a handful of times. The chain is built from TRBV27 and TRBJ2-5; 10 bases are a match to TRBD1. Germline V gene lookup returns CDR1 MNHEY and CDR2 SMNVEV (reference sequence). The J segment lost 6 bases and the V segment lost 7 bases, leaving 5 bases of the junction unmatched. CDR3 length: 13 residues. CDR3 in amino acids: CASTPGQGKTQYF. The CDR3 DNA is TGTGCCAGCACTCCGGGACAGGGGAAGACCCAGTACTTC.

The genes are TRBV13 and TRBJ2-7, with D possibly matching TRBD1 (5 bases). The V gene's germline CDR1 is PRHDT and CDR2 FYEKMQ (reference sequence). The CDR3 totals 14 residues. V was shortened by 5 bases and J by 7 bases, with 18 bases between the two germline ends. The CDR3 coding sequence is TGTGCCAGCAGCAACCGACAGCCCCACGGGGAGCAGTACTTC. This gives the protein CASSNRQPHGEQYF.

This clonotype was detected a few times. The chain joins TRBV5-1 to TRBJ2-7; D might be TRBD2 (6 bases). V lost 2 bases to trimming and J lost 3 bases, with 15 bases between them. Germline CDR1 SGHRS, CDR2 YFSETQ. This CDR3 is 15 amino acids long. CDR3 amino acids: CASSFLLDGGYEQYF. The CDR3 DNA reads TGCGCCAGCAGCTTTCTACTGGACGGGGGCTACGAGCAGTACTTC.

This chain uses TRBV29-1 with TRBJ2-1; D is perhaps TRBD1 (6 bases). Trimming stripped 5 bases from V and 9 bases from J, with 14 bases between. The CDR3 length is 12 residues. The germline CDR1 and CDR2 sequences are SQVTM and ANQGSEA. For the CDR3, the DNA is TGCAGCGTTCCCCTACAGGGCTCTGAGCAGTTCTTC. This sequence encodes CSVPLQGSEQFF.

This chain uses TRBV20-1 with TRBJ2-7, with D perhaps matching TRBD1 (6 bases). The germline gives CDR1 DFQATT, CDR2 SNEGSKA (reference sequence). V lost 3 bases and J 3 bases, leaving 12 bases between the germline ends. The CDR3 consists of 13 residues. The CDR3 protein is CSASENRVYEQYF. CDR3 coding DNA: TGCAGTGCTAGCGAGAACAGGGTCTACGAGCAGTACTTC.

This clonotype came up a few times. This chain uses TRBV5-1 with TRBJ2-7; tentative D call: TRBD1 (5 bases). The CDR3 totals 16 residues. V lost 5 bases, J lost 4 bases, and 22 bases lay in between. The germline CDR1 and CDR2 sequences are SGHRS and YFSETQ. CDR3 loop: CASSSSFSVTGYEQYF. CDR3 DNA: TGCGCCAGCAGTTCATCATTCTCGGTCACAGGTTACGAGCAGTACTTC.

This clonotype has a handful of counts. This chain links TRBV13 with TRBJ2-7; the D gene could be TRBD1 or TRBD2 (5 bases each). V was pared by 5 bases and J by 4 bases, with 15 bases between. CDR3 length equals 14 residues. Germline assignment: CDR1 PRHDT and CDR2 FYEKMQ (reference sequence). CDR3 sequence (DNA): TGTGCCAGCAGCCCACCCGGGACCACATACGAGCAGTACTTC. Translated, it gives CASSPPGTTYEQYF.

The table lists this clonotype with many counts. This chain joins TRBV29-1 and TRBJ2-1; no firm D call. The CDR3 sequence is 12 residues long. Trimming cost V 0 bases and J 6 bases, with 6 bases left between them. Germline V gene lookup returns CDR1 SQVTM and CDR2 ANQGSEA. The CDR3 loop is CSVEDTVNEQFF. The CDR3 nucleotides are TGCAGCGTTGAAGATACGGTCAATGAGCAGTTCTTC.

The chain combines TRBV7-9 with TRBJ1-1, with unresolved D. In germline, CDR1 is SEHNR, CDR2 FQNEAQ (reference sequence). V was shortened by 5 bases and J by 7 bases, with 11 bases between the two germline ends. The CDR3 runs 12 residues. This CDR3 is CASSDQNYEAFF. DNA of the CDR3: TGTGCCAGCAGCGATCAGAACTATGAAGCTTTCTTT. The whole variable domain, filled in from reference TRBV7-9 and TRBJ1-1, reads DTGVSQNPRHKITKRGQNVTFRCDPISEHNRLYWYRQTLGQGPEFLTYFQNEAQLEKSRLLSDRFSAERPKGSFSTLEIQRTEQGDSAMYLCASSDQNYEAFFGQGTRLTVV.

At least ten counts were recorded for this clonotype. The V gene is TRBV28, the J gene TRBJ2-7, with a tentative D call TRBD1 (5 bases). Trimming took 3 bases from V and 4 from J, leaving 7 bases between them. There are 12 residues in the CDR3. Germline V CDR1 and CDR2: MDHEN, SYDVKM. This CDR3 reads CASSFRVYEQYF. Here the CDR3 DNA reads TGTGCCAGCAGTTTCAGGGTTTACGAGCAGTACTTC.

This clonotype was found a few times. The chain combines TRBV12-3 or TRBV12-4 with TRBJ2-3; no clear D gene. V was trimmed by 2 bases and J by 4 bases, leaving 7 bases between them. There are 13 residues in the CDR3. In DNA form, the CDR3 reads TGTGCCAGCAGTTTATATCCGTCAGATACGCAGTATTTT. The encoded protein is CASSLYPSDTQYF.

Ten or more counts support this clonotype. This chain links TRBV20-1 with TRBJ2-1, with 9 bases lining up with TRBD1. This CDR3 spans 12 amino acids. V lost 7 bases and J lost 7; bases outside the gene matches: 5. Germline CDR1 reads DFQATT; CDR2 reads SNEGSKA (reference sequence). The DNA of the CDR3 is TGCAGTGTCGGGACAGGGATGAATGAGCAGTTCTTC. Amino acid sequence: CSVGTGMNEQFF.